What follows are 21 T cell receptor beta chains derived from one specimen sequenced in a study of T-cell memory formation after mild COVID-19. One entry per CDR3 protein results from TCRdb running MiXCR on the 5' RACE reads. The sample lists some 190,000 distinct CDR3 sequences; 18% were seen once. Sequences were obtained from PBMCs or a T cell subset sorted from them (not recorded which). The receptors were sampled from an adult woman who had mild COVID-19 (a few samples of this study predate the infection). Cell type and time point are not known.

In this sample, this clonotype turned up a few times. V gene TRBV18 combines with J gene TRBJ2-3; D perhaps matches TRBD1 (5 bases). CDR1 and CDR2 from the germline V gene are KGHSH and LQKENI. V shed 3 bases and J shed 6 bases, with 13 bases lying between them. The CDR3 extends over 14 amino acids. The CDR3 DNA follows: TGTGCCAGCTCACCGGAAGCCAGGGCCGATACGCAGTATTTT. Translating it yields CASSPEARADTQYF. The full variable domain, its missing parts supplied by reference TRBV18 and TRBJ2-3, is NAGVMQNPRHLVRRRGQEARLRCSPMKGHSHVYWYRQLPEEGLKFMVYLQKENIIDESGMPKERFSAEFPKEGPSILRIQQVVRGDSAAYFCASSPEARADTQYFGPGTRLTVL.

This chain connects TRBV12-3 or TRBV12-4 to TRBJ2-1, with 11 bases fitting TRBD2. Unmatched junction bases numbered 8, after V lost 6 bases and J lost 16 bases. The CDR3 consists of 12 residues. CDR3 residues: CASRPTSGGNFF. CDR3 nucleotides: TGTGCCAGCAGACCAACTAGCGGGGGAAATTTCTTC.

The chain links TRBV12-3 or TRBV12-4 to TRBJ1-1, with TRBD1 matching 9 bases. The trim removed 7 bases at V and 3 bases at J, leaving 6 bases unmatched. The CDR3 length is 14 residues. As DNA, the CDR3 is TGTGCCAGCATTCCGGGACAGGGCTACACTGAAGCTTTCTTT. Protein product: CASIPGQGYTEAFF.

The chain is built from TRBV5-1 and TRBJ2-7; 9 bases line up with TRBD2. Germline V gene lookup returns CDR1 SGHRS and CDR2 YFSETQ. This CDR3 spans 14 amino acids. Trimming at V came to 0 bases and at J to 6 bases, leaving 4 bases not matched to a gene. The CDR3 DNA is TGCGCCAGCAGCTTGGAACTAGCGGGCGGCGAGCAGTACTTC. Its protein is CASSLELAGGEQYF.

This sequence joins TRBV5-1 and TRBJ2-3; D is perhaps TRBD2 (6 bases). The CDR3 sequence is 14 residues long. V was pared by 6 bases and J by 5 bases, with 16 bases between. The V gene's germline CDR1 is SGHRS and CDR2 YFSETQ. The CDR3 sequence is CASIRDSLGDTQYF. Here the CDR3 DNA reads TGCGCCAGCATCCGGGACTCCCTGGGAGATACGCAGTATTTT. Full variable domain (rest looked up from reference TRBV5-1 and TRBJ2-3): KAGVTQTPRYLIKTRGQQVTLSCSPISGHRSVSWYQQTPGQGLQFLFEYFSETQRNKGNFPGRFSGRQFSNSRSEMNVSTLELGDSALYLCASIRDSLGDTQYFGPGTRLTVL.

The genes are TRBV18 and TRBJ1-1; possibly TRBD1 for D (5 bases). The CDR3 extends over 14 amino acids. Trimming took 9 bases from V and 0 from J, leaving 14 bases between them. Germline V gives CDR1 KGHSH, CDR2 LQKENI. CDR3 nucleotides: TGTGCCAGGGAAGGGGTTCTTATGAACACTGAAGCTTTCTTT. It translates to CAREGVLMNTEAFF.

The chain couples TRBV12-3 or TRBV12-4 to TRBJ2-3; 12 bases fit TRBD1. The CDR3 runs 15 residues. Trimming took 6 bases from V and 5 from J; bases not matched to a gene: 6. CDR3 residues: CASSGDRGLLDTQYF. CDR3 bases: TGTGCCAGCAGCGGGGACAGGGGGCTTTTAGATACGCAGTATTTT.

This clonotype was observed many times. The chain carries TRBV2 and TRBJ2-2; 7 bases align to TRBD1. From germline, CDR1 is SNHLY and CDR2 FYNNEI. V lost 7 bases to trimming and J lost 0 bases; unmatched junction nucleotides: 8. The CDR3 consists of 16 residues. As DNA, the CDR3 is TGTGCCAGCAAAAGAGGGACAGCCGCGAACACCGGGGAGCTGTTTTTT. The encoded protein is CASKRGTAANTGELFF.

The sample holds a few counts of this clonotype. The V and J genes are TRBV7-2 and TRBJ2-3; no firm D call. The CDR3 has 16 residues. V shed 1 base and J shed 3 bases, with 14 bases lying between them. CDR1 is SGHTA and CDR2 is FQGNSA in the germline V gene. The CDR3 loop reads CASSLEGHSRTDTQYF. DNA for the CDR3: TGTGCCAGCAGCTTAGAGGGCCACTCCCGAACAGATACGCAGTATTTT.

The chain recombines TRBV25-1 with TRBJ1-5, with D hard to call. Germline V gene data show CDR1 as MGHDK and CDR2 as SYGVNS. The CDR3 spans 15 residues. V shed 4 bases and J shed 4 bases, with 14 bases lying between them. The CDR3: CASSGLRELNQPQHF. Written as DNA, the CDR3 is TGTGCCAGCAGTGGACTCCGGGAATTAAATCAGCCCCAGCATTTT.

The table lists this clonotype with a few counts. The CDR3 sequence is CSVTGKRDEQYF. DNA of the CDR3: TGCAGCGTGACAGGGAAACGGGACGAGCAGTACTTC. The V and J genes are TRBV29-1 and TRBJ2-7, with 7 positions matching TRBD1. Trimming at V came to 6 bases and at J to 5 bases, leaving 7 bases not matched to a gene. This CDR3 is 12 amino acids long. CDR1 is SQVTM and CDR2 is ANQGSEA in the germline V gene.

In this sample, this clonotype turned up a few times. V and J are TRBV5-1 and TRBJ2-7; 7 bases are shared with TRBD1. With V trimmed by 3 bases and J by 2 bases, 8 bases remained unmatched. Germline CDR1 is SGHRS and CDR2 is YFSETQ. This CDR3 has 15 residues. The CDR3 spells CASSSYRGATYEQYF. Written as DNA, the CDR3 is TGCGCCAGCAGCTCGTACAGGGGAGCAACCTACGAGCAGTACTTC.

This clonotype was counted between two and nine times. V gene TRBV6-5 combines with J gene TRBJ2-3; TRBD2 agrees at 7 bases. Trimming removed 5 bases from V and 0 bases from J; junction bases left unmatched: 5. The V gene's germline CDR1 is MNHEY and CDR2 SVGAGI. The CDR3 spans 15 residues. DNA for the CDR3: TGTGCCAGCAGTCGGAGCGGGAAAAGCACAGATACGCAGTATTTT. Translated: CASSRSGKSTDTQYF.

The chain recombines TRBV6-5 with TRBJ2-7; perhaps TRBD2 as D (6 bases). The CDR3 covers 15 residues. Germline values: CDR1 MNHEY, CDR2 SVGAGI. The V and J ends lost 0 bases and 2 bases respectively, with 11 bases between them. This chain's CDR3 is CASSYSTTRTYEQYF. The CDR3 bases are TGTGCCAGCAGTTACTCGACGACTAGGACCTACGAGCAGTACTTC.

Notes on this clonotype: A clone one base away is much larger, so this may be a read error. This chain's CDR3 is CSARESGSDTQYF. CDR3 in DNA: TGCAGTGCTAGAGAGTCGGGGTCGGATACGCAGTATTTT. The V and J genes are TRBV20-1 and TRBJ2-3; a possible D gene is TRBD2 (5 bases). V lost 0 bases, J lost 6 bases, and 10 bases lay in between. Germline CDR1 is DFQATT and CDR2 is SNEGSKA (reference sequence). The length of the CDR3 is 13 residues.

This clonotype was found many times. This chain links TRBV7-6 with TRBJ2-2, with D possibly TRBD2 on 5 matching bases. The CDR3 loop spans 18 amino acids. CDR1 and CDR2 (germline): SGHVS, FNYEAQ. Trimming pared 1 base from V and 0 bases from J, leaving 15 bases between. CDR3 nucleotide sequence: TGTGCCAGCAGCTTAGGGTTGGGGAGCCCGTCGAACACCGGGGAGCTGTTTTTT. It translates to CASSLGLGSPSNTGELFF.

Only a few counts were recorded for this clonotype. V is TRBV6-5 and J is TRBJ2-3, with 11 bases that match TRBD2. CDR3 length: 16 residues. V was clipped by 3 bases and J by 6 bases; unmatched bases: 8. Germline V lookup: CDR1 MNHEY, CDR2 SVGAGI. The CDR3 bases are TGTGCCAGCAGTTATTCTAGCGGGAGGACCTCCGATACGCAGTATTTT. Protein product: CASSYSSGRTSDTQYF.

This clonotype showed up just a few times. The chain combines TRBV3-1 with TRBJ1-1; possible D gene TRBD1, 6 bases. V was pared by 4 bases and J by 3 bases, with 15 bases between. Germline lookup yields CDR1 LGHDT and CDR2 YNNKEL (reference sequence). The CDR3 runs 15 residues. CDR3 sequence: CASSPGGAGHTEAFF. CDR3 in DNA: TGTGCCAGCAGCCCGGGGGGGGCGGGCCACACTGAAGCTTTCTTT.

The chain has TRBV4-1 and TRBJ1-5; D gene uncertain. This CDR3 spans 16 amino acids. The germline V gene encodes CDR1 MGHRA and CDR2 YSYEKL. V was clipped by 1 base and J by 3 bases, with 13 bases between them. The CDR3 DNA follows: TGCGCCAGCAGCCAAGCAATACGGGGTCTCAATCAGCCCCAGCATTTT. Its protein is CASSQAIRGLNQPQHF.

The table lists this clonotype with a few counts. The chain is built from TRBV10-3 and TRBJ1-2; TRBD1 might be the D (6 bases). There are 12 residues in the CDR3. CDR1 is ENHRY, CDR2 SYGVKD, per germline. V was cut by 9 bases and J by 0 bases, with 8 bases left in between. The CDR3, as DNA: TGTGCCATACGGACAGCTAACTATGGCTACACCTTC. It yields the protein CAIRTANYGYTF.

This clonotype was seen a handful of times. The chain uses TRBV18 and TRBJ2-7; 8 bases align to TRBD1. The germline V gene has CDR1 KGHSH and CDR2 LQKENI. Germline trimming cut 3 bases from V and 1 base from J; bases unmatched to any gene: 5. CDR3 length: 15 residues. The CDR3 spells CASSPSQGESYEQYF. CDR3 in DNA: TGTGCCAGCTCACCTTCACAGGGGGAATCCTACGAGCAGTACTTC.